The rows below give T cell receptor beta chains drawn from one sample of a study of T cell repertoires in cytomegalovirus infection. Each CDR3 protein gets one entry after TCRdb re-called the reads with MiXCR. This table holds about 570,000 distinct CDR3 sequences, about 39% found once. These receptors are not linked to any known antigen. Here the sequenced sample was cultured PBMCs, taken from culture after CMV antigen stimulation. These TCRs come from a human donor in good health (CMV status not recorded). Some clones in this sample may be carry-over from other donors' samples. Both conserved end residues are part of each CDR3. Fields, in order: D gene, J gene, CDR3 length, V gene, clone size, CDR3 protein, CDR3 DNA. D genes are given only for firm matches. Clone size, where shown, is once, few, many, or a class for clones that have expanded.

>.|TRBJ1-1|12|TRBV25-1|.
CASSEQGGEAFF
TGTGCCAGCAGTGAGCAAGGGGGGGAAGCTTTCTTT
>.|TRBJ2-7|17|TRBV7-9|few
CASSPPMAGDSTYEQYF
TGTGCCAGCAGCCCACCAATGGCAGGGGACTCCACCTACGAGCAGTACTTC
>.|TRBJ2-7|16|TRBV10-3|.
CAISGGRTNPTYEQYF
TGTGCCATTTCTGGCGGGCGGACTAACCCGACCTACGAGCAGTACTTC
>.|TRBJ1-2|10|TRBV30|few
CAWSSGGYTF
TGTGCCTGGAGTTCGGGTGGCTACACCTTC
>TRBD2|TRBJ2-3|18|TRBV27|.
CASSLGTSGSFITDTQYF
TGTGCCAGCAGTCTCGGGACTAGCGGGAGTTTCATAACAGATACGCAGTATTTT
>TRBD2|TRBJ2-7|15|TRBV10-3|.
CAIKAGTSGEYEQYF
TGTGCCATCAAAGCCGGGACTAGCGGGGAGTACGAGCAGTACTTC
>.|TRBJ1-5|15|TRBV19|.
CASSPWGAQDQPQHF
TGTGCCAGTAGCCCTTGGGGGGCGCAAGATCAGCCCCAGCATTTT
>TRBD2|TRBJ2-1|18|TRBV7-9|few
CASSSTGTSGTTYNEQFF
TGTGCCAGCAGCTCCACCGGGACTAGCGGGACTACCTACAATGAGCAGTTCTTC
>.|TRBJ2-5|15|TRBV7-2|few
CASSLTGVWEETQYF
TGTGCCAGCAGCTTAACGGGCGTATGGGAGGAGACCCAGTACTTC
>TRBD1|TRBJ2-7|14|TRBV6-5|once
CASSRDRGRHEQYF
TGTGCCAGCAGTAGGGACAGGGGGCGACACGAGCAGTACTTC
>.|TRBJ2-7|13|TRBV20-1|.
CSATGGPGYEQYF
TGCAGTGCTACGGGGGGCCCGGGGTACGAGCAGTACTTC
>.|TRBJ1-6|13|TRBV19|.
CASIAGANSPLHF
TGTGCCAGTATCGCAGGGGCAAATTCACCCCTCCACTTT
>.|TRBJ1-6|17|TRBV19|.
CASSPRRMSSYNSPLHF
TGTGCCAGTAGTCCCAGGCGGATGAGCTCCTATAATTCACCCCTCCACTTT
>.|TRBJ2-1|16|TRBV24-1|.
CATSDARSGDWGEQFF
TGTGCCACCAGTGATGCCCGGTCAGGGGATTGGGGGGAGCAGTTCTTC
>.|TRBJ2-5|17|TRBV25-1|.
CASTPKWTTRLEETQYF
TGTGCCAGCACTCCCAAGTGGACTACCCGACTGGAGGAGACCCAGTACTTC
>.|TRBJ2-3|16|TRBV4-3|few
CASSQDSIGGADTQYF
TGCGCCAGCAGCCAAGATAGTATTGGGGGCGCAGATACGCAGTATTTT
>.|TRBJ1-2|14|TRBV7-8|.
CASSLGRSNYGYTF
TGTGCCAGCAGTCTTGGACGGAGTAACTATGGCTACACCTTC
>.|TRBJ2-7|15|TRBV20-1|.
CSASPVVAGSYEQYF
TGCAGTGCTTCCCCGGTGGTAGCTGGGTCCTACGAGCAGTACTTC
>.|TRBJ1-2|12|TRBV11-2|.
CASSHGGAQRTF
TGTGCCAGCAGCCATGGGGGGGCCCAACGCACCTTC
>TRBD2|TRBJ2-4|13|TRBV6-1|few
CASSESGGNIQYF
TGTGCCAGCAGTGAGAGCGGGGGAAACATTCAGTACTTC
>.|TRBJ1-4|15|TRBV7-1|.
CASSRQEATNEKLFF
TGTGCCAGCAGCCGACAGGAAGCAACTAATGAAAAACTGTTTTTT
>.|TRBJ1-1|13|TRBV7-8|many
CASSEWRNTEAFF
TGTGCCAGCAGCGAATGGAGGAACACTGAAGCTTTCTTT
>.|TRBJ2-3|16|TRBV7-2|.
CASSSVGAGAEDTQYF
TGTGCCAGCAGCTCCGTGGGGGCGGGAGCAGAAGATACGCAGTATTTT
>TRBD2|TRBJ2-2|19|TRBV4-1|.
CASSQALLAGGANTGELFF
TGCGCCAGCAGCCAAGCCCTACTAGCGGGGGGCGCGAACACCGGGGAGCTGTTTTTT
>TRBD1|TRBJ2-7|16|TRBV7-2|.
CASSLYTGTATYEQYF
TGTGCCAGCAGCTTGTATACCGGGACAGCTACCTACGAGCAGTACTTC
>TRBD2|TRBJ2-1|15|TRBV12-3/TRBV12-4|.
CASSPSGGIHNEQFF
TGTGCCAGCAGTCCCTCGGGGGGGATACACAATGAGCAGTTCTTC
>.|TRBJ1-2|19|TRBV6-2/TRBV6-3|.
CASSYRRTMETDSRYGYTF
TGTGCCAGCAGTTACCGCCGGACCATGGAAACGGACAGCCGTTATGGCTACACCTTC
>.|TRBJ1-6|12|TRBV7-9|many
CASSGDNSPLHF
TGTGCCAGCAGCGGGGATAATTCACCCCTCCACTTT
>TRBD2|TRBJ2-2|15|TRBV20-1|few
CSARGGFDSTGELFF
TGCAGTGCTAGGGGGGGGTTCGACTCAACCGGGGAGCTGTTTTTT
>TRBD1|TRBJ1-2|15|TRBV28|.
CASSPTGAPLGGYTF
TGTGCCAGCAGTCCTACAGGGGCACCCTTGGGTGGCTACACCTTC
>.|TRBJ2-7|14|TRBV11-2|.
CASSSRQFLLEQYF
TGTGCCAGCAGCTCGAGACAGTTCCTCCTGGAGCAGTACTTC
>TRBD2|TRBJ2-3|16|TRBV11-2|.
CASSLVWGGVTDTQYF
TGTGCCAGCAGCCTCGTTTGGGGGGGAGTCACAGATACGCAGTATTTT
>.|TRBJ1-1|16|TRBV7-9|few
CASSSTGTSPYTEAFF
TGTGCCAGCAGTTCAACCGGGACGAGTCCCTACACTGAAGCTTTCTTT
>.|TRBJ2-3|12|TRBV10-3|few
CAKGPPTDTQYF
TGTGCCAAAGGACCCCCCACAGATACGCAGTATTTT
>.|TRBJ1-1|14|TRBV24-1|.
CATSDAPPNTEAFF
TGTGCCACCAGTGATGCACCCCCGAACACTGAAGCTTTCTTT
>TRBD1|TRBJ2-2|16|TRBV7-2|few
CASSFTGTGPTGELFF
TGTGCCAGCAGCTTTACCGGGACAGGGCCCACCGGGGAGCTGTTTTTT
>TRBD1|TRBJ1-5|17|TRBV4-1|few
CASSQGYRGFGNQPQHF
TGCGCCAGCAGCCAAGGCTACAGGGGGTTCGGCAATCAGCCCCAGCATTTT
>.|TRBJ2-7|12|TRBV6-2/TRBV6-3|.
CASRDRMYEQYF
TGTGCCAGCAGGGACAGAATGTACGAGCAGTACTTC
>.|TRBJ1-3|16|TRBV6-1|.
CASLSRGRAFGNTIYF
TGTGCCAGCTTAAGCCGTGGCAGGGCCTTTGGAAACACCATATATTTT
>TRBD2|TRBJ2-5|15|TRBV12-3/TRBV12-4|few
CASSLGLAGMETQYF
TGTGCCAGCAGTTTGGGACTAGCGGGAATGGAGACCCAGTACTTC
>.|TRBJ2-7|14|TRBV7-9|.
CASSLVQFAGEQYF
TGTGCCAGCAGCTTAGTACAGTTCGCCGGCGAGCAGTACTTC
>.|TRBJ2-3|16|TRBV7-9|.
CASSLARLLAADTQYF
TGTGCCAGCAGCTTAGCGAGGTTGCTAGCAGCCGATACGCAGTATTTT